The sequence of this TCR beta chain was determined in a study of OX40 agonist ivuxolimab in advanced cancers. Overall study: Patients received ivuxolimab, an agonistic anti-OX40 (CD134) antibody. Three patients showed partial responses: one hepatocellular carcinoma and two cutaneous melanoma cases.

Germline-derived CDR1 and CDR2 are SQVTM and ANQGSEA. The CDR3 extends over 10 amino acids. The ends were cut back, 7 bases at V and 3 bases at J, with 4 bases in the middle. This clone appeared a single time. This could be a read error, since a much larger clone is one nucleotide away. Other nucleotide sequences from this sample produce the same CDR3. Profiling relied on immunoSEQ multiplex PCR, and the TCRdb table lists in-frame clones only, not all of them. The data show about 26,000 clones, 80% to 90% seen once. The clonotype originates from an adult with an advanced solid tumor such as melanoma, head and neck, liver or kidney cancer. The chain links TRBV29-1 to TRBJ1-3; D unresolved. Source: CD4+ or CD8+ T cells sorted from blood, taken in a trial of the OX40 agonist ivuxolimab. CDR3 amino acids: CSAVGNTIYF. As DNA, the CDR3 is TGCAGCGCCGTTGGAAACACCATATATTTT.